Below are 10 T cell receptor beta chains sequenced from a single sample in a study of T cell changes during pregnancy in multiple sclerosis. Some clones are missing from TCRdb's copy, which holds only in-frame ones; the method was immunoSEQ multiplex PCR. Of approximately 69,000 clones detected, over 75% appear once; the ten largest clones hold 0.29%. Sequenced here: CD4+ T cells from peripheral blood mononuclear cells, sampled in the third trimester of pregnancy. These receptors came from a female donor in good health, enrolled as a control in a pregnancy study.

J is TRBJ1-6 and V is TRBV11-2; D remains unclear. Germline assignment: CDR1 SGHAT and CDR2 FQNNGV. The length of the CDR3 is 15 residues. Trimming took off 3 bases at V and 7 bases at J, with 13 bases between the two ends. CDR3 DNA sequence: TGTGCCAGCAGCTTGCTCCGGGGTGGGAATTCACCCCTCCACTTT. This sequence encodes CASSLLRGGNSPLHF. The variable domain in full, with the rest retrieved from reference TRBV11-2 and TRBJ1-6, is EAGVAQSPRYKIIEKRQSVAFWCNPISGHATLYWYQQILGQGPKLLIQFQNNGVVDDSQLPKDRFSAERLKGVDSTLKIQPAKLEDSAVYLCASSLLRGGNSPLHFGNGTRLTVT.

V usage is TRBV4-3 and J usage is TRBJ2-7; no firm D call. The V gene lost 0 bases and the J gene lost 3 bases, with 18 bases spanning the gap. Germline CDR1 LGHNA, CDR2 YSLEER. The CDR3 contains 17 residues. The CDR3 DNA is TGCGCCAGCAGCCAAGAACATCAGTTCCCGGCGGTCTACGAGCAGTACTTC. Translated: CASSQEHQFPAVYEQYF.

The chain joins TRBV7-8 to TRBJ1-1, with 7 bases aligning to TRBD1. This CDR3 comprises 15 residues. The germline gives CDR1 SGHVS, CDR2 FQNEAQ. V was clipped by 2 bases and J by 1 base; unmatched bases: 4. CDR3 DNA: TGTGCCAGCAGCTTATCCCGGACAGGGAACACTGAAGCTTTCTTT. Translating it yields CASSLSRTGNTEAFF.

The chain uses TRBV19 and TRBJ2-2; 7 positions agree with TRBD1. J gave up 3 bases and V 6 bases, and 4 bases lay outside the gene matches. Germline assignment: CDR1 LNHDA and CDR2 SQIVND (reference sequence). This CDR3 has 14 residues. The CDR3 sequence: CASSRTGDTGELFF. In DNA form, the CDR3 reads TGTGCCAGTAGCCGTACAGGGGACACCGGGGAGCTGTTTTTT.

The chain combines TRBV4-2 with TRBJ1-3; D is unclear. V was pared by 1 base and J by 3 bases, with 19 bases between. CDR1 and CDR2 from the germline V gene are LGHNA and YNFKEQ. The CDR3 consists of 18 residues. The CDR3 loop is CASSQAISRQRIGNTIYF. CDR3 nucleotides: TGTGCCAGCAGCCAAGCGATTAGTCGGCAGCGCATTGGAAACACCATATATTTT.

V gene TRBV18 combines with J gene TRBJ2-5; 11 bases match TRBD2. The CDR3 runs to 17 residues. V trimming: 3 bases; J trimming: 1 base; junction bases outside the gene matches: 7. Germline CDR1 KGHSH, CDR2 LQKENI. The CDR3 bases are TGTGCCAGCTCACCCGTCCTAGCGGGGGGTGCCCAAGAGACCCAGTACTTC. Residues: CASSPVLAGGAQETQYF.

The V gene is TRBV18, the J gene TRBJ1-2; 9 nucleotides agree with TRBD1. CDR3 length equals 16 residues. From germline, CDR1 is KGHSH and CDR2 LQKENI. Unmatched junction bases numbered 11, after V lost 6 bases and J lost 3 bases. The CDR3 DNA reads as TGTGCCAGCTCGGAACAAGGACAGGGGACTCACTATGGCTACACCTTC. It specifies CASSEQGQGTHYGYTF.

V is TRBV11-2 and J is TRBJ2-7; no clear D gene. The CDR3 contains 14 residues. Trimming removed 4 bases from V and 3 bases from J, with 13 bases in between. The germline V gene encodes CDR1 SGHAT and CDR2 FQNNGV. CDR3 nucleotides: TGTGCCAGCAGCTCCCCAGAGACGGGCTACGAGCAGTACTTC. Translating gives CASSSPETGYEQYF.

The J gene is TRBJ2-1, the V gene TRBV6-6; tentatively, D is TRBD1 (6 bases). The CDR3 totals 14 residues. V was trimmed by 8 bases and J by 5 bases, leaving 16 bases between them. CDR1 and CDR2 from the germline V gene are MNHNY and SVGAGI (reference sequence). The CDR3 coding sequence is TGTGCCAGCTACTTCGTACAGGGAAACAATGAGCAGTTCTTC. Protein product: CASYFVQGNNEQFF.

J is TRBJ2-7 and V is TRBV27, with D possibly matching TRBD1 (5 bases). V lost 6 bases, J lost 7 bases, and 19 bases lay in between. Germline-derived CDR1 and CDR2 are MNHEY and SMNVEV (reference sequence). The CDR3 runs to 14 residues. The CDR3 reads CASRLTGSLREQYF. The CDR3 coding sequence is TGTGCCAGCAGATTAACAGGATCACTACGTGAGCAGTACTTC.